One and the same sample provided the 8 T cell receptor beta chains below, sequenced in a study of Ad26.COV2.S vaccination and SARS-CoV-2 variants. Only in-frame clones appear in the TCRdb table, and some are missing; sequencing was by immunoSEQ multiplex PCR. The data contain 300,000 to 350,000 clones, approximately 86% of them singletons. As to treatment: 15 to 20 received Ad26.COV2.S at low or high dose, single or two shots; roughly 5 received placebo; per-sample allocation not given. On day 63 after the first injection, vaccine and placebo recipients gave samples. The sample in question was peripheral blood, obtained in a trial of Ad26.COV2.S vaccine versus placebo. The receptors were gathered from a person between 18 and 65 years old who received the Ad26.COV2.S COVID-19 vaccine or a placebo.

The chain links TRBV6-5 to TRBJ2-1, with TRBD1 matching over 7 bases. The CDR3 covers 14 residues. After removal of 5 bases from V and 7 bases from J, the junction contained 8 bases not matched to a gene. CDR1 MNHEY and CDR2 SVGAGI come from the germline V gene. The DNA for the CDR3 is TGTGCCAGCAGTCCCCTGACAGGGTTGAATGAGCAGTTCTTC. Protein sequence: CASSPLTGLNEQFF.

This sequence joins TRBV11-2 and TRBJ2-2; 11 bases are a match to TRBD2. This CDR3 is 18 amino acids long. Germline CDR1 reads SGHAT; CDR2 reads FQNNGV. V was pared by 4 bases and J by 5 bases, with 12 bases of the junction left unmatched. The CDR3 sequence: CASSSIFLAGGPTGELFF. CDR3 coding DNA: TGTGCCAGCAGCTCGATATTTTTAGCGGGAGGGCCGACCGGGGAGCTGTTTTTT.

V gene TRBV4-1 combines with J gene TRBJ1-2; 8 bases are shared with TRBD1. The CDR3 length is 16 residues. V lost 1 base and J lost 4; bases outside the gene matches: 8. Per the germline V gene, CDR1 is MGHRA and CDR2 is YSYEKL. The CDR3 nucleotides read TGCGCCAGCAGCCAAGGGCAGGGGGCGATTGGCTATGGCTACACCTTC. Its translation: CASSQGQGAIGYGYTF.

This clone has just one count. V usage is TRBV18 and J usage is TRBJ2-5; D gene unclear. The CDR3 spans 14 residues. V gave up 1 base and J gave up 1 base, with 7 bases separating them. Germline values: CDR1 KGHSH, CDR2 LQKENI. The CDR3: CASSPLNGQETQYF. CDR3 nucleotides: TGTGCCAGCTCACCACTGAACGGCCAAGAGACCCAGTACTTC.

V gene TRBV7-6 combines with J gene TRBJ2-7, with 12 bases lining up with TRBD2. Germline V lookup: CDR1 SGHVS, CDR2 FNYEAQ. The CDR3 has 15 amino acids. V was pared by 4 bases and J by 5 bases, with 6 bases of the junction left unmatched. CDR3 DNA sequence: TGTGCCAGCAGCTGGACTAGCGGGGCAAAGGACGAGCAGTACTTC. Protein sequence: CASSWTSGAKDEQYF.

As DNA, the CDR3 is TGTGCCAGCAGTCGACAGGTGAACACTGAAGCTTTCTTT. Translating it yields CASSRQVNTEAFF. The chain couples TRBV12-3 or TRBV12-4 to TRBJ1-1; perhaps TRBD1 as D (6 bases). V was trimmed by 5 bases and J by 0 bases, leaving 7 bases between them. This CDR3 is 13 amino acids long.

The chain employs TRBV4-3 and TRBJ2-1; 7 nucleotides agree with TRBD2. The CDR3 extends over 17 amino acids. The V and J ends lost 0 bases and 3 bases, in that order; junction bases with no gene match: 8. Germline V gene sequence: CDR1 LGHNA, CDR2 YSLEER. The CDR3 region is CASSQDLSWEGYNEQFF. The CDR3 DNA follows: TGCGCCAGCAGCCAAGATCTATCCTGGGAGGGCTACAATGAGCAGTTCTTC.

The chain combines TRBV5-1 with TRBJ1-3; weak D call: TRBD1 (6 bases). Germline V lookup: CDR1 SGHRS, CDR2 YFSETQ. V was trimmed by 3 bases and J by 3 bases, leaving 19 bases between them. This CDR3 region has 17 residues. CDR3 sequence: CASSYNLQGTGGNTIYF. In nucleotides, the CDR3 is TGCGCCAGCAGCTACAACTTACAGGGAACAGGTGGAAACACCATATATTTT.